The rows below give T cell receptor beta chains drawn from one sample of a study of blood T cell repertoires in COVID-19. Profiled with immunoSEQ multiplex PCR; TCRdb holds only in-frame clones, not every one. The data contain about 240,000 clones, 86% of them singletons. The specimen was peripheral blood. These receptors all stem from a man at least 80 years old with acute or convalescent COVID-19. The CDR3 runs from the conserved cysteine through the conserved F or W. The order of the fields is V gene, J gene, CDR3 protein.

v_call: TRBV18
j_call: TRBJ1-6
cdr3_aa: CASSPKQQLSPLHF

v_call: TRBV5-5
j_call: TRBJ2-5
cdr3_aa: CASSWGGDGETQYF

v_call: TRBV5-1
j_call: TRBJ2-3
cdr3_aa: CASRGGLSTDTQYF

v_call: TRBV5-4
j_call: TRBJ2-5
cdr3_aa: CASSFRGQETQYF

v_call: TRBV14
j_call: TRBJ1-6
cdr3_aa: CASSQQFYNSPLHF

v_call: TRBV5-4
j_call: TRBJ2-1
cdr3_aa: CASTSPGAYNEQFF

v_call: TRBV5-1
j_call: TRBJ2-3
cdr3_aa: CASRRGGGTDTQYF

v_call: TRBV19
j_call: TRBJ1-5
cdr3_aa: CASSAQAWTGALAGQPQHF

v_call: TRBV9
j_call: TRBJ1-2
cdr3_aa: CASSPDQGGYTF

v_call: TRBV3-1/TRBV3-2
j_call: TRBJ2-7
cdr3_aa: CASSLQPQGVSEQYF

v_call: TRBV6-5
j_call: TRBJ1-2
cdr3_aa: CASVPDTNYGYTF

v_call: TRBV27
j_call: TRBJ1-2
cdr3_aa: CASSGQGIAYGYTF

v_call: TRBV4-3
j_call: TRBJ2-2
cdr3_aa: CASSPYHGQGGGELFF

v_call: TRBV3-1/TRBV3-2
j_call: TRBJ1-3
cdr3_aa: CASSRGPKGGTIYF

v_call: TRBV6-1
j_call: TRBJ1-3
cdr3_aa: CASSARDRGTFGISIYF

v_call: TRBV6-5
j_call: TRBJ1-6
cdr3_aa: CASSNPGGNSPLHF

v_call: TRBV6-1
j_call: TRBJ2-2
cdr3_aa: CASSERRTYTGELFF

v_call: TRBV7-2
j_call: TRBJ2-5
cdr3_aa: CASSLGSVQETQYF

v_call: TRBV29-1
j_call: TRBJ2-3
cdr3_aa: CSARVAGAITDTQYF

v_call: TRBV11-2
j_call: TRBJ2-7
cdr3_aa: CASSLGTGEQYF

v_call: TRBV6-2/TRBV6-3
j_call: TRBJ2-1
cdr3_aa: CASSLSPGTGNEQFF

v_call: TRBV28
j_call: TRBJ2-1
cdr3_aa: CASSPVAGGPLNEQFF

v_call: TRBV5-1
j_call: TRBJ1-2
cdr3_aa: CASSLGQGAGNGYTF

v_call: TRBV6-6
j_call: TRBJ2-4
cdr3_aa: CASIPAGGEYIQYF

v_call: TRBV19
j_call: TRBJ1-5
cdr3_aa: CASSIVGHSNQPQHF

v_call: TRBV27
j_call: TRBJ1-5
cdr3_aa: CASIPDGNSNQPQHF

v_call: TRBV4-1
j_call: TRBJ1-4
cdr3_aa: CASSQEGAEEKLFF

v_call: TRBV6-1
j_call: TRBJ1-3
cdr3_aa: CASSESDRLIAGNTIYF